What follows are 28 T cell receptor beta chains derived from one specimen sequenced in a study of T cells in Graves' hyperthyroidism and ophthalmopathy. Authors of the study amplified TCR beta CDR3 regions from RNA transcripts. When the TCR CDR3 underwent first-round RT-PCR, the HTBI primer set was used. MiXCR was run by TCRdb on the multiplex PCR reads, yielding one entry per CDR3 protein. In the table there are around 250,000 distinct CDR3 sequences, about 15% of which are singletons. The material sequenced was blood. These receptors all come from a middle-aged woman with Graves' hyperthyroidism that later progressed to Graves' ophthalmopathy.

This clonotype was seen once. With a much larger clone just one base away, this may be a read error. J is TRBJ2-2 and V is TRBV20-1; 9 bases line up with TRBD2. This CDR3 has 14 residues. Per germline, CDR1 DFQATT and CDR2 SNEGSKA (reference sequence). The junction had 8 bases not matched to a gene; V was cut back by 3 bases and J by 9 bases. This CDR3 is CSASPSGISRELFF. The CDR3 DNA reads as TGCAGTGCTAGCCCTAGCGGGATCTCCAGGGAGCTGTTTTTT.

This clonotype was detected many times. CDR3 nucleotides: TGTGCCAGCAGTGAAGCGCTTACAGGGTACGAAAAACTGTTTTTT. It codes for CASSEALTGYEKLFF. The chain uses TRBV2 and TRBJ1-4; D perhaps matches TRBD1 (6 bases). Trimming left V 0 bases short and J 8 bases short, with 13 bases between. This CDR3 spans 15 amino acids. Germline-derived CDR1 and CDR2 are SNHLY and FYNNEI.

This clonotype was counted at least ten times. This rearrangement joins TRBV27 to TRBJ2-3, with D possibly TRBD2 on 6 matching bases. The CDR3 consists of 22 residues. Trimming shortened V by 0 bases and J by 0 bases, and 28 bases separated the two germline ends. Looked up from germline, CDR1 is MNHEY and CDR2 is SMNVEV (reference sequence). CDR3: CASSLSPWAGGESSESTDTQYF. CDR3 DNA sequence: TGTGCCAGCAGTTTATCTCCTTGGGCTGGAGGGGAAAGTTCGGAAAGCACAGATACGCAGTATTTT.

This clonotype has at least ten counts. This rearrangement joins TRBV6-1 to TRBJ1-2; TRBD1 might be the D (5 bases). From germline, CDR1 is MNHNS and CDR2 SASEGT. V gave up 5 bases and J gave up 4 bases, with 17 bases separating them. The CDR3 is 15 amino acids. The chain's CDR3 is CASSFQGPVPYGYTF. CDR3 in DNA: TGTGCCAGCAGTTTCCAGGGTCCCGTTCCCTATGGCTACACCTTC.

Written as DNA, the CDR3 is TGTGCCAGTAGTATCCGGGAGCGGAGCACAGATACGCAGTATTTT. It specifies CASSIRERSTDTQYF. The chain uses TRBV19 and TRBJ2-3, with D possibly being TRBD2 (6 bases). The CDR3 totals 15 residues. Germline CDR1 is LNHDA and CDR2 is SQIVND (reference sequence). V lost 3 bases and J 0 bases, leaving 10 bases between the germline ends.

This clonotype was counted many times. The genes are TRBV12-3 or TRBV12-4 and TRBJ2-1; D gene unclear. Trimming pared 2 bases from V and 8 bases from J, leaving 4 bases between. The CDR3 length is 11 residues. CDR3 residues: CASSLFYEQFF. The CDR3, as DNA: TGTGCCAGCAGTTTATTCTATGAGCAGTTCTTC.

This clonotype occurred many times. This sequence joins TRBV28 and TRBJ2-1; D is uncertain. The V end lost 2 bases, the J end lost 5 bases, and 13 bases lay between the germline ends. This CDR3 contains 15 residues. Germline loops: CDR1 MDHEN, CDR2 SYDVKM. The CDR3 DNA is TGTGCCAGCAGTTTACCCCCGGCAGGAAACAATGAGCAGTTCTTC. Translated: CASSLPPAGNNEQFF.

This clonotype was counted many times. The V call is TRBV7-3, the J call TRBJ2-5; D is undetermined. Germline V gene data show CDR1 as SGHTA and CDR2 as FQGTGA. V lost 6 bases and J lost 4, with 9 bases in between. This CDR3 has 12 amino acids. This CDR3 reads CASSRKGETQYF. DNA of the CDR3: TGTGCCAGCAGTCGTAAGGGAGAGACCCAGTACTTC.

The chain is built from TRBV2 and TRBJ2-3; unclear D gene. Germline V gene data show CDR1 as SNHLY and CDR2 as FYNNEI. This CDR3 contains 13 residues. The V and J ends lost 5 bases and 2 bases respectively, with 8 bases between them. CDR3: CASSIDFTDTQYF. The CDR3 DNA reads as TGTGCCAGCAGTATAGACTTCACAGATACGCAGTATTTT.

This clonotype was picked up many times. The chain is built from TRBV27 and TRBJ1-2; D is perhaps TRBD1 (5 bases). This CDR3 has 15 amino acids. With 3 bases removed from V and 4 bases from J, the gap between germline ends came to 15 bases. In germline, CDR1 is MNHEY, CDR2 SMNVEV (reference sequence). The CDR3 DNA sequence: TGTGCCAGCAGTTTCGGAAAGGACACCGCCTATGGCTACACCTTC. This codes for CASSFGKDTAYGYTF.

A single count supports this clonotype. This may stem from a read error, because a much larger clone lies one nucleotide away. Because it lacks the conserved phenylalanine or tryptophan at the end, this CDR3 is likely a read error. The CDR3 DNA reads as TGTGCCAGCTCTCCTACCAGTTATTCTGGAAACACCATATATTGT. Protein sequence: CASSPTSYSGNTIYC. The chain employs TRBV28 and TRBJ1-3; D call uncertain. The V and J ends lost 8 bases and 1 base respectively, with 15 bases between them. This CDR3 is built from 15 residues. Germline V lookup: CDR1 MDHEN, CDR2 SYDVKM.

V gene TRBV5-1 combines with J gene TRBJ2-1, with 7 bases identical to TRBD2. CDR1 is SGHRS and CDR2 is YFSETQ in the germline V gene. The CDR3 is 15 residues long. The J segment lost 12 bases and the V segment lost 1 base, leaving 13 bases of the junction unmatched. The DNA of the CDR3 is TGCGCCAGCAGCTTGAGGGAGGGATTGGTGAGTGGGCAGTTCTTC. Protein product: CASSLREGLVSGQFF. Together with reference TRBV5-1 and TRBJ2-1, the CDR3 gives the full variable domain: KAGVTQTPRYLIKTRGQQVTLSCSPISGHRSVSWYQQTPGQGLQFLFEYFSETQRNKGNFPGRFSGRQFSNSRSEMNVSTLELGDSALYLCASSLREGLVSGQFFGPGTRLTVL.

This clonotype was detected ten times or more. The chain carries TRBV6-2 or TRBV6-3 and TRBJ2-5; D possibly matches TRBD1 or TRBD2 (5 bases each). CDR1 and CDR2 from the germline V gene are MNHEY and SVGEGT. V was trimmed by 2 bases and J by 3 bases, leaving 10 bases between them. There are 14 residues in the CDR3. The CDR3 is CASSYGGEEETQYF. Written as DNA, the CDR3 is TGTGCCAGCAGTTACGGGGGAGAGGAAGAGACCCAGTACTTC.

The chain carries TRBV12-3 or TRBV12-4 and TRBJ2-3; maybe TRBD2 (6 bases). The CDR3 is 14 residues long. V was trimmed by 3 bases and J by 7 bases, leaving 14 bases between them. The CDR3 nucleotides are TGTGCCAGCAGTTTGGGGGACTTATCATATACGCAGTATTTT. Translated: CASSLGDLSYTQYF.

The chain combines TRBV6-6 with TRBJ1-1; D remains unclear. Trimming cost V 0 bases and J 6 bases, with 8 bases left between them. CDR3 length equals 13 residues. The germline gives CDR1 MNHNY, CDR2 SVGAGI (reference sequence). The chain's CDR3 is CASSYSPWAEAFF. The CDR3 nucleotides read TGTGCCAGCAGTTACTCGCCCTGGGCTGAAGCTTTCTTT.

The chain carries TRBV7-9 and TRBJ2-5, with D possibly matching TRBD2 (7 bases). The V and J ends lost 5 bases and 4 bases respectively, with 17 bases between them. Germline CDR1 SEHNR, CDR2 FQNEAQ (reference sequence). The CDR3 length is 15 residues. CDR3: CASSRTGGGGETQYF. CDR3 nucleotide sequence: TGTGCCAGCAGCCGGACTGGGGGCGGGGGAGAGACCCAGTACTTC.

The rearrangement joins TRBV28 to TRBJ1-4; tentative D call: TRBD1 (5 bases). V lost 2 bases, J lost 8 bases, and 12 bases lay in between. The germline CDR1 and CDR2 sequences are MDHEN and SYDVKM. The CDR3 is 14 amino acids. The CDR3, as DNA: TGTGCCAGCAGTTTAACAGAGGGGATCGAAAAACTGTTTTTT. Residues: CASSLTEGIEKLFF.

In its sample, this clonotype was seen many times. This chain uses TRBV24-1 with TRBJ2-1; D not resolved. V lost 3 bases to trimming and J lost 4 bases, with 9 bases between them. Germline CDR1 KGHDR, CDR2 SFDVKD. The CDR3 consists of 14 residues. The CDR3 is CATSDRSAYNEQFF. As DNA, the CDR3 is TGTGCCACCAGTGATAGGTCAGCATACAATGAGCAGTTCTTC.

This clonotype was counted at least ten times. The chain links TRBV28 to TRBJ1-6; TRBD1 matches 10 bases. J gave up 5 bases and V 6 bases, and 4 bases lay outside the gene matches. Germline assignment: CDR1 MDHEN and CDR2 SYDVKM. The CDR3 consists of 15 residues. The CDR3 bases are TGTGCCAGCAGGACGGGGACAGGGGATAATTCACCCCTCCACTTT. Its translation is CASRTGTGDNSPLHF.

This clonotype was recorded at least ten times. The DNA for the CDR3 is TGTGCCACCGAACAGGGAAACCAAGAGACCCAGTACTTC. This gives the protein CATEQGNQETQYF. The chain has TRBV10-3 and TRBJ2-5, with a possible D match to TRBD1 (6 bases). The V gene lost 10 bases and the J gene lost 0 bases, with 12 bases spanning the gap. From germline, CDR1 is ENHRY and CDR2 SYGVKD. The CDR3 loop spans 13 amino acids.

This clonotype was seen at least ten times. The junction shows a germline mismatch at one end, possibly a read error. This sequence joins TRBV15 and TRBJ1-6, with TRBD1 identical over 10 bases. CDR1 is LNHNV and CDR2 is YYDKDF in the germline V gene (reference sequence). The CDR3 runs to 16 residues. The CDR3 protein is CATSRDDRGPNSPLHF. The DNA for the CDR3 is TGTGCCACCAGCCGAGACGACAGGGGGCCAAATTCACCCCTCCACTTT.

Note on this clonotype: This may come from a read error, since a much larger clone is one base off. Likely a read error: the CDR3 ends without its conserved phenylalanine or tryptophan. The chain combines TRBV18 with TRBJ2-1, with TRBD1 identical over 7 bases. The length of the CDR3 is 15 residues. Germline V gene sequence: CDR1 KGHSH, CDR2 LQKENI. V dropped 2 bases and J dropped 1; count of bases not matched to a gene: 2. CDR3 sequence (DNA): TGTGCCAGCTCACCAAGACAGGGTTCCTACAATGAGCAGTTCTGC. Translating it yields CASSPRQGSYNEQFC.

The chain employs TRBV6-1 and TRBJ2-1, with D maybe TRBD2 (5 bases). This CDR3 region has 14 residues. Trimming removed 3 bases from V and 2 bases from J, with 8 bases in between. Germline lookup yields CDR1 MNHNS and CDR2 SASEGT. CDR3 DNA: TGTGCCAGCAGTGAGGAGCGGACCTACAATGAGCAGTTCTTC. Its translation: CASSEERTYNEQFF.

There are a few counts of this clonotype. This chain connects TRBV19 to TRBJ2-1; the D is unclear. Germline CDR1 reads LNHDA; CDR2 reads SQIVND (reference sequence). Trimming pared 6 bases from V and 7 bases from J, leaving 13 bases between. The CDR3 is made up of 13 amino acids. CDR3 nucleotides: TGTGCCAGTAGCCCCGCTCGTACGAATGAGCAGTTCTTC. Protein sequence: CASSPARTNEQFF. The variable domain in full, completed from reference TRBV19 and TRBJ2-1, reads DGGITQSPKYLFRKEGQNVTLSCEQNLNHDAMYWYRQDPGQGLRLIYYSQIVNDFQKGDIAEGYSVSREKKESFPLTVTSAQKNPTAFYLCASSPARTNEQFFGPGTRLTVL.

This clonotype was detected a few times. This CDR3 is CSESPGLGSEQYF. CDR3 sequence (DNA): TGCAGTGAGAGTCCGGGACTAGGCAGCGAGCAGTACTTC. The chain has TRBV20-1 and TRBJ2-7; TRBD2 aligns across 8 bases. The V gene end was trimmed by 7 bases and the J gene end by 6 bases; junction bases not matched to a gene: 11. CDR1 is DFQATT and CDR2 is SNEGSKA in the germline V gene (reference sequence). CDR3 length equals 13 residues.

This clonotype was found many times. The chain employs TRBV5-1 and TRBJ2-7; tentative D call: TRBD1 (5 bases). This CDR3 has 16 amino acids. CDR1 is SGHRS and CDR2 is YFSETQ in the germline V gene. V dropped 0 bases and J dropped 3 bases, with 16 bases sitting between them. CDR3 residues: CASSLEGVSTLYEQYF. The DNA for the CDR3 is TGCGCCAGCAGCTTGGAAGGGGTCTCAACCCTCTACGAGCAGTACTTC.

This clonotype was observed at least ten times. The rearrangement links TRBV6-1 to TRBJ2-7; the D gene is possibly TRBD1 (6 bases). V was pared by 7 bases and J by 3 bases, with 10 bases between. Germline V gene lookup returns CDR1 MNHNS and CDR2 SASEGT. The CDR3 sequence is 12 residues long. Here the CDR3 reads CASTGHHYEQYF. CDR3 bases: TGTGCCAGCACGGGACACCACTACGAGCAGTACTTC.

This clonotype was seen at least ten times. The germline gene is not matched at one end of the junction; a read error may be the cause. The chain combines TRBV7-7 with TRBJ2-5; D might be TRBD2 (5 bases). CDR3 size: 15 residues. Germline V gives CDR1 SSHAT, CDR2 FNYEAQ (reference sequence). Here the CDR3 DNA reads TGTGCTAGCAGCTTAGGAGGTTTGGCGGGAGAGACCCAGTACTTC. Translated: CASSLGGLAGETQYF.